Listed below are T cell receptor beta chains from one sample, sequenced in a study of glioma-infiltrating T cells after dendritic cell vaccination. Only in-frame clones appear in the TCRdb table, and some are missing; sequencing was by immunoSEQ multiplex PCR. Here the sample spans 75,000 to 100,000 clones, about 79% being singletons. Material: blood, obtained before dendritic cell vaccination. These receptors came from a human donor with glioblastoma. The CDR3 runs from the conserved cysteine through the conserved F or W. The order of the fields is clone size, D gene, J gene, V gene, CDR3 DNA, CDR3 protein. A D gene is named only where the DNA matches it firmly. Size is stated for part of the rows, as once, few or many counts, or as a class when the clone is expanded.

>NA|NA|TRBJ1-5|TRBV7-6
TGTGCCAGCAGCGAAGTGGGAGGGGATCAGCCCCAGCATTTT
CASSEVGGDQPQHF
>NA|TRBD2|TRBJ2-5|TRBV4-2
TGTGCCAGCAGCCAAGATCCCGTCGGGGGAGGGTGGGAGACCCAGTACTTC
CASSQDPVGGGWETQYF
>NA|TRBD1|TRBJ1-4|TRBV30
TGTGCCTGGAGCGCCGGGACAGGACATGAAAAACTGTTTTTT
CAWSAGTGHEKLFF
>NA|TRBD1|TRBJ2-7|TRBV6-1
TGTGCCAGCTCACTGGAGGGGACAGGGTTGTACGAGCAGTACTTC
CASSLEGTGLYEQYF
>NA|TRBD1|TRBJ1-6|TRBV10-1
TGCGCCAGCGGCCGGGACAGGTATTCACCCCTCCACTTT
CASGRDRYSPLHF
>NA|TRBD2|TRBJ2-7|TRBV6-1
TGTGCCAGCAGTAATAGCGGGGACCTTTACGAGCAGTACTTC
CASSNSGDLYEQYF
>once|NA|TRBJ1-6|TRBV19
TGTGCCAGTAGTAAACAGAATTCACCCCTCCACTTT
CASSKQNSPLHF
>NA|TRBD1|TRBJ1-1|TRBV19
TGTGCCAGTAGTGTATACAGGGGCGCCAGTGAAGCTTTCTTT
CASSVYRGASEAFF
>NA|NA|TRBJ1-3|TRBV30
TGTGCCTGGAGTTTCCACTCTGGAAACACCATATATTTT
CAWSFHSGNTIYF
>NA|TRBD1|TRBJ1-5|TRBV19
TGTGCCAGTAGTATGGTCAGGGGGGCCGGACAGCCCCAGCATTTT
CASSMVRGAGQPQHF
>NA|NA|TRBJ1-1|TRBV10-3
TGTGCCATCTGCCCTAGGGAGGGGAACACTGAAGCTTTCTTT
CAICPREGNTEAFF
>NA|TRBD1|TRBJ2-5|TRBV5-5
TGTGCCAGCAGCTACGGGACAGTGCAAGAGACCCAGTACTTC
CASSYGTVQETQYF
>NA|NA|TRBJ2-3|TRBV1
TGCACCAGCAGCCAAGCGGCGGAGGCGCGGGAAGAGGGGGATACGCAGTATTTT
CTSSQAAEAREEGDTQYF
>NA|TRBD2|TRBJ2-7|TRBV5-1
TGCGCCAGCAGAAGGACTAGCGGTACGTACGAGCAGTACTTC
CASRRTSGTYEQYF
>NA|TRBD1|TRBJ1-5|TRBV2
TGTGCCAGCTCCGGGACAGGAGGCAATCAGCCCCAGCATTTT
CASSGTGGNQPQHF
>NA|NA|TRBJ1-1|TRBV5-1
TGCGCCAGCAGCCGGGACACCGGGAACACTGAAGCTTTCTTT
CASSRDTGNTEAFF
>NA|TRBD1|TRBJ2-4|TRBV5-8
TGTGCCAGCAGCTACGGGACAGGGGGCCAAAACATTCAGTACTTC
CASSYGTGGQNIQYF
>many|NA|TRBJ1-2|TRBV6-5
TGTGCCAGCAGTTACTCGAGTACCGGACAGTACTATGGCTACACCTTC
CASSYSSTGQYYGYTF
>few|NA|TRBJ2-3|TRBV6-1
TGTGCCAGCAGTCTCCTCACCCGGGCAGATACGCAGTATTTT
CASSLLTRADTQYF
>NA|TRBD1|TRBJ1-2|TRBV5-6
TGTGCCAGCAGCCAACGACAGGGGCACTATGGCTACACCTTC
CASSQRQGHYGYTF
>once|NA|TRBJ1-1|TRBV5-1
TGCGCCAGCAGCTTCGACAGCCCGGGCCCTGAAGCTTTCTTT
CASSFDSPGPEAFF
>NA|NA|TRBJ1-2|TRBV7-6
TGTGCCAGCAGCTTAGACCCCGGTGACAGGAACTATGGCTACACCTTC
CASSLDPGDRNYGYTF
>NA|NA|TRBJ1-5|TRBV2
TGTGCCAGCAGTGACAGGGGAGGGAATCAGCCCCAGCATTTT
CASSDRGGNQPQHF
>few|NA|TRBJ2-7|TRBV2
TGTGCCAGCAGTGAAGCCCCAGAATCCTACGAGCAGTACTTC
CASSEAPESYEQYF
>once|NA|TRBJ2-7|TRBV9
TGTGCCAGCAGCGCTGGTTTTGGGGGGACGCCGTACGAGCAGTACTTC
CASSAGFGGTPYEQYF
>NA|NA|TRBJ2-5|TRBV7-9
TGTGCCAGCAGCTTACAGCAAGAGACCCAGTACTTC
CASSLQQETQYF
>NA|TRBD1|TRBJ1-5|TRBV18
TGTGCCAGCTCACTCGGAACAGGGGGCGTAGGGCAGCCCCAGCATTTT
CASSLGTGGVGQPQHF
>NA|TRBD1|TRBJ1-5|TRBV12-5
TGTGCTAGTGGTTTGGGGACAGGGGCGTTTCAGCCCCAGCATTTT
CASGLGTGAFQPQHF
>few|NA|TRBJ1-3|TRBV5-1
TGCGCCAGCAGCCCGCCGGGGGTTGGAAACACCATATATTTT
CASSPPGVGNTIYF
>once|NA|TRBJ2-3|TRBV6-5
TGTGCCAGCAGTTCCCCGCGTATTAGCGGAGATACGCAGTATTTT
CASSSPRISGDTQYF
>NA|TRBD2|TRBJ2-7|TRBV27
TGTGCCAGCAGAACTCTCGGACTAGCGGGAGTAAACGAGCAGTACTTC
CASRTLGLAGVNEQYF
>NA|TRBD1|TRBJ1-2|TRBV20-1
TGCAGTGCTAGAGAGGTGACAGGGTGTACCTTC
CSAREVTGCTF
>NA|TRBD1|TRBJ2-3|TRBV5-1
TGCGCCAGCAGCTGGGACAGCCCCACAGATACGCAGTATTTT
CASSWDSPTDTQYF
>many|TRBD1|TRBJ1-6|TRBV15
TGTGCCACCAGCAGAGAGGACAGGGCATACTCACCCCTCCACTTT
CATSREDRAYSPLHF
>few|NA|TRBJ1-6|TRBV27
TGTGCCAGCAGGGACAGTTTTAATTCACCCCTCCACTTT
CASRDSFNSPLHF
>NA|NA|TRBJ1-1|TRBV18
TGTGCCAGCTCACCATATGGACAGTCGAACACTGAAGCTTTCTTT
CASSPYGQSNTEAFF
>NA|TRBD1|TRBJ2-7|TRBV6-6
TGTGCCAGTCGAGGACAGGGGAACTACGAGCAGTACTTC
CASRGQGNYEQYF
>NA|NA|TRBJ2-2|TRBV4-2
TGTGCCAGCAGCCAAGAACAGGGAGGGGGAGGGACCGGGGAGCTGTTTTTT
CASSQEQGGGGTGELFF
>NA|NA|TRBJ2-1|TRBV18
TGTGCCAGCTCACCACCGGGAGGAGGCTCCTACAATGAGCAGTTCTTC
CASSPPGGGSYNEQFF
>few|NA|TRBJ2-1|TRBV9
TGTGCCAGCAGCCCCCAAGGGCTAGCGAATGAGCAGTTCTTC
CASSPQGLANEQFF
>NA|TRBD1|TRBJ1-1|TRBV10-3
TGTGCCACCAGGGAGGTCCCAGGGGGGACGAACACTGAAGCTTTCTTT
CATREVPGGTNTEAFF
>NA|NA|TRBJ1-2|TRBV11-2
TGTGCCAGCAGCTTATTACTTCGATGGAACTATGGCTACACCTTC
CASSLLLRWNYGYTF
>NA|TRBD1|TRBJ2-5|TRBV5-6
TGTGCCAGCAGCTTGGATACAGGGGCCTTTGATATGTACCAAGAGACCCAGTACTTC
CASSLDTGAFDMYQETQYF
>few|NA|TRBJ1-4|TRBV19
TGTGCCAGCAACCTGGGGGCTTGGGATGAAAAACTGTTTTTT
CASNLGAWDEKLFF
>NA|NA|TRBJ1-2|TRBV5-6
TGTGCCAGCAGCTTGGAAATTATAGCTAACTATGGCTACACCTTC
CASSLEIIANYGYTF
>NA|TRBD2|TRBJ2-1|TRBV10-3
TGTGCCATCAGTGAGTCTGGACTAGCGGGGGGGCAGATTGAGCAGTTCTTC
CAISESGLAGGQIEQFF
>NA|NA|TRBJ1-2|TRBV15
TGTGCCACCAGCAGGCCGACACGAGATAGGGGCTACACCTTC
CATSRPTRDRGYTF
>NA|NA|TRBJ1-1|TRBV10-3
TGTGCCATCAGTGAGCCATACACAGGGCGTAACACTGAAGCTTTCTTT
CAISEPYTGRNTEAFF
>NA|NA|TRBJ2-3|TRBV5-1
TGCGCCAGCAGCCCCCACCCGGGGACGCAGTATTTT
CASSPHPGTQYF
>NA|TRBD1|TRBJ1-5|TRBV18
TGTGCCAGCTCAAACAGGGGAGACCAGCCCCAGCATTTT
CASSNRGDQPQHF
>NA|NA|TRBJ1-5|TRBV9
TGTGCCAGCAGCGTAGGGCCAGGCAATCAGCCCCAGCATTTT
CASSVGPGNQPQHF
>NA|NA|TRBJ2-3|TRBV5-8
TGTGCCAGCAGCTTGGGTCGGGAAGGGAATATGCAGTATTTT
CASSLGREGNMQYF
>NA|NA|TRBJ1-5|TRBV4-2
TGTGCCAGCAGCCAAATAACCCCCCGGGGTCAGCCCCAGCATTTT
CASSQITPRGQPQHF
>NA|TRBD1|TRBJ1-5|TRBV5-1
TGCGCCAGCAGTTTCGGACAGGGCGATCAGCCCCAGCATTTT
CASSFGQGDQPQHF
>NA|NA|TRBJ1-1|TRBV7-8
TGTGCCAGCAGCTTCGCCCAGAATACTGAAGCTTTCTTT
CASSFAQNTEAFF
>NA|NA|TRBJ2-3|TRBV7-8
TGTGCCAGCAGCTTAATCCGGGAAGATACGCAGTATTTT
CASSLIREDTQYF
>NA|NA|TRBJ1-1|TRBV5-1
TGCGCCAGCAGTCAGGCGGGGGGTATGAACACTGAAGCTTTCTTT
CASSQAGGMNTEAFF
>few|NA|TRBJ1-2|TRBV19
TGTGCCAGTAACGGGGGATCGAACTATGGCTACACCTTC
CASNGGSNYGYTF
>NA|TRBD1|TRBJ2-7|TRBV7-6
TGTGCCAGCAGCTTGGACAGGGGTTCCTACGAGCAGTACTTC
CASSLDRGSYEQYF
>NA|TRBD1|TRBJ1-5|TRBV4-2
TGTGCCAGCAGCCAAGACGCAGGGGGAAACAATCAGCCCCAGCATTTT
CASSQDAGGNNQPQHF